This T cell receptor beta chain is drawn from a study of technical replicates of blood from several donors. Repertoires were generated with immunoSEQ multiplex PCR, while TCRdb's copy carries only in-frame clones and drops some. Of around 83,000 clones in the sample, 90% to 95% were seen once. The germline CDR1 and CDR2 sequences are WSHSY and SAAADI. This CDR3 has 12 amino acids. Between the trimmed V and J ends, which lost 5 bases and 4 bases, there was a span of 6 bases. The sequencing input was T cells isolated from PBMCs. The sequence came from a human donor in good health. The chain is built from TRBV10-2 and TRBJ1-5, with D unclear. CDR3 region: CASSLQNQPQHF. The CDR3 DNA sequence: TGCGCCAGCAGTTTACAGAATCAGCCCCAGCATTTT.